This T cell receptor (beta chain) is drawn from a study of brain T cells in children with intractable seizures. Generated by immunoSEQ multiplex PCR, the TCRdb table keeps only in-frame clones and is missing some. There are about 340,000 clones in the sample; 93% occur only once, and 5.5% to 6% lies in the top ten. The time point was: blood from clinic visit 5 months post-surgery; TSC patient then seizure free. At least one anti-epileptic drug was given before surgery. Sequencing used peripheral blood, obtained approximately 5 months after surgery. The receptor comes from a boy younger than two with tuberous sclerosis and intractable seizures.

CDR3 loop: CASREPGLKKSGQFF. The DNA of the CDR3 is TGTGCCAGCAGGGAACCGGGCCTGAAGAAGAGTGGGCAGTTCTTC. This rearrangement joins TRBV12-1 to TRBJ2-1. TRBV12-1 is flagged as a pseudogene. The CDR3 consists of 15 residues.